The following is a T cell receptor (beta chain) sequence with its context. The target antigen is unknown. The data derive from a study of blood T cells in healthy people across ages. Across the study: Every two T cells gave about one barcoded beta molecule via template switching. Regarding the study as a whole: A roughly linear age-dependent decrease characterized TCR beta diversity per million T cells.

Trimming removed 7 bases from V and 9 bases from J, with 16 bases in between. This CDR3 comprises 14 residues. A second PCR of about 6 to 12 cycles used a sample-barcoded 5' primer and a J-beta primer mix. With 12 random nucleotides, a template-switch adaptor tagged each individual cDNA molecule. TCRdb re-analysed the 5' RACE reads in MiXCR, keeping a single row per CDR3 protein. This sample has more than 1,400,000 distinct CDR3 sequences, with roughly 45% found just once. The material sequenced was blood. The chain joins TRBV12-3 or TRBV12-4 to TRBJ1-6, with D maybe TRBD1 (5 bases). The receptor was isolated from a woman aged 18-29 years in good health. CDR3 amino acids: CASNPGLHSSPLHF. The CDR3 region has the DNA TGTGCCAGCAACCCGGGACTCCATAGTTCACCCCTCCACTTT.